These 14 T cell receptor beta chains share one sample of origin, sequenced in a study of T-cell reconstitution after alpha-beta-depleted transplantation in children. The authors prepared the TCRbeta library with unique molecular identifiers. TCRdb re-analysed the PCR reads in MiXCR, keeping a single row per CDR3 protein. This sample has about 510,000 distinct CDR3 sequences, with approximately 10% found just once. The sample in question was PBMCs, mostly from graft donor cells, obtained 180 days after TCRalphabeta/CD19-depleted stem cell transplant. Receptor source: a female patient between 2 and 15 years old who had a stem cell transplant for aplastic anemia, so the T cells may come from the graft donor.

The rearrangement uses TRBV20-1 and TRBJ2-4, with D uncertain. The V end was cut by 0 bases, the J end by 9 bases, with 9 bases between. Germline assignment: CDR1 DFQATT and CDR2 SNEGSKA (reference sequence). The CDR3 contains 12 residues. The CDR3 spells CSARDRWSIQYF. The CDR3 DNA sequence: TGCAGTGCTAGAGATAGGTGGTCCATTCAGTACTTC.

This sequence joins TRBV5-1 and TRBJ1-2; D ambiguous. This CDR3 spans 12 amino acids. Germline assignment: CDR1 SGHRS and CDR2 YFSETQ. V lost 4 bases, J lost 7 bases, and 11 bases lay in between. This chain's CDR3 is CASSPTLGGYTF. The DNA of the CDR3 is TGCGCCAGCAGCCCTACCTTGGGTGGCTACACCTTC.

The chain recombines TRBV5-1 with TRBJ2-1, with TRBD1 identical over 7 bases. V dropped 1 base and J dropped 6; count of bases not matched to a gene: 13. CDR3 size: 17 residues. Germline CDR1 SGHRS, CDR2 YFSETQ. The DNA of the CDR3 is TGCGCCAGCAGCTTGATATTATCTCGGGACAGAGGCAATGAGCAGTTCTTC. Translating it yields CASSLILSRDRGNEQFF.

This clonotype appeared many times. The rearrangement uses TRBV20-1 and TRBJ2-5, with a possible D match to TRBD2 (6 bases). The ends were cut back, 6 bases at V and 7 bases at J, with 18 bases in the middle. CDR3 size: 13 residues. CDR1 DFQATT and CDR2 SNEGSKA come from the germline V gene (reference sequence). As DNA, the CDR3 is TGCAGTGCCTCCGGGACTTTGGAAGGGACCCAGTACTTC. Translated: CSASGTLEGTQYF.

The V call is TRBV4-2, the J call TRBJ2-5, with 14 bases fitting TRBD2. Germline values: CDR1 LGHNA, CDR2 YNFKEQ. The CDR3 runs 19 residues. The junction had 12 bases not matched to a gene; V was cut back by 1 base and J by 5 bases. The CDR3 nucleotides read TGTGCCAGCAGCCAAGCGGGACTAGCGGGGGCAGGACGTAGGGAGACCCAGTACTTC. Protein sequence: CASSQAGLAGAGRRETQYF.

This chain joins TRBV20-1 and TRBJ1-4, with TRBD1 as a possible D gene (6 bases). CDR1 is DFQATT, CDR2 SNEGSKA, per germline (reference sequence). The CDR3 is made up of 16 amino acids. V lost 0 bases and J 8 bases, leaving 19 bases between the germline ends. The CDR3 protein is CSARDDSQGFAEKLFF. CDR3 DNA: TGCAGTGCTAGAGATGATTCACAGGGCTTCGCGGAAAAACTGTTTTTT.

The rearrangement links TRBV11-2 to TRBJ2-3; the match to TRBD2 covers 12 bases. In germline, CDR1 is SGHAT, CDR2 FQNNGV. The CDR3 totals 18 residues. V was pared by 5 bases and J by 2 bases, with 11 bases of the junction left unmatched. The CDR3 bases are TGTGCCAGCAGCCTTAAAGGACTAGCGGGACCATACACAGATACGCAGTATTTT. Residues: CASSLKGLAGPYTDTQYF.

This clonotype was observed many times. The rearrangement uses TRBV6-5 and TRBJ1-1; no clear D gene. Trimming cost V 6 bases and J 3 bases, with 5 bases left between them. From germline, CDR1 is MNHEY and CDR2 SVGAGI. The CDR3 extends over 11 amino acids. The CDR3 spells CASSGHTEAFF. In DNA form, the CDR3 reads TGTGCCAGCAGCGGCCACACTGAAGCTTTCTTT.

The rearrangement links TRBV5-1 to TRBJ1-6; 9 positions agree with TRBD1. The V gene end was trimmed by 0 bases and the J gene end by 4 bases; junction bases not matched to a gene: 5. The germline V gene encodes CDR1 SGHRS and CDR2 YFSETQ. The CDR3 runs to 17 residues. The CDR3 sequence is CASSLEQGALYNSPLHF. The CDR3 DNA reads as TGCGCCAGCAGCTTGGAACAGGGGGCTCTGTATAATTCACCCCTCCACTTT.

The J gene is TRBJ2-7, the V gene TRBV28; 8 bases fit TRBD1. V dropped 6 bases and J dropped 1; count of bases not matched to a gene: 8. The CDR3 is 15 residues long. Germline V gene sequence: CDR1 MDHEN, CDR2 SYDVKM. The CDR3 DNA reads as TGTGCCAGCAGCCCTCCTCGGGACAGGTCCTACGAGCAGTACTTC. Translation: CASSPPRDRSYEQYF.

This clonotype has more than one count but fewer than ten. The chain has TRBV10-3 and TRBJ1-1, with TRBD1 as a possible D gene (6 bases). Germline values: CDR1 ENHRY, CDR2 SYGVKD. Between the trimmed V and J ends, which lost 7 bases and 11 bases, there was a span of 11 bases. CDR3 size: 10 residues. CDR3 nucleotides: TGTGCCATCACCCGGAGGGGGGCTTTCTTT. Translated, it gives CAITRRGAFF.

This chain links TRBV29-1 with TRBJ1-1; D gene uncertain. Trimming stripped 1 base from V and 1 base from J, with 13 bases between. There are 15 residues in the CDR3. The germline CDR1 and CDR2 sequences are SQVTM and ANQGSEA. CDR3 in amino acids: CSVEGWGERNTEAFF. CDR3 DNA: TGCAGCGTTGAAGGGTGGGGAGAGCGGAACACTGAAGCTTTCTTT.

The gene calls are TRBV6-1 and TRBJ2-1; a weak D match, TRBD2 (6 bases). Trimming took 5 bases from V and 2 from J, leaving 13 bases between them. Germline V lookup: CDR1 MNHNS, CDR2 SASEGT. This CDR3 has 15 amino acids. CDR3 protein: CASSRSGWTYNEQFF. The CDR3 coding sequence is TGTGCCAGCAGTCGGAGCGGGTGGACCTACAATGAGCAGTTCTTC.

This clonotype was seen many times. The chain employs TRBV19 and TRBJ2-1; 11 bases fit TRBD1. CDR1 LNHDA and CDR2 SQIVND come from the germline V gene (reference sequence). The CDR3 covers 14 residues. V was clipped by 3 bases and J by 5 bases; unmatched bases: 0. The CDR3 DNA sequence: TGTGCCAGTAGTATGGACAGGGGGCACAATGAGCAGTTCTTC. This sequence encodes CASSMDRGHNEQFF.